The 11 T cell receptor beta chains given below trace back to one sample, sequenced in a study of CD8+ T cells in alopecia areata. Investigators isolated RNA and reverse transcribed it into cDNA to act as the sequencing template. Assay used: immunoSEQ multiplex PCR; TCRdb lists only in-frame clones, some missing. This sample has around 140,000 clones, with about 60% found just once. Material: CD4+ T cells sorted from blood, obtained at week 0. The receptor source for this set is a human donor with alopecia areata.

V gene TRBV4-2 combines with J gene TRBJ2-4; D tentatively fits TRBD1 or TRBD2 (5 bases each). With 5 bases removed from V and 6 bases from J, the gap between germline ends came to 17 bases. Germline CDR1 reads LGHNA; CDR2 reads YNFKEQ. CDR3 size: 15 residues. CDR3 sequence reads: CASSEPGRGANIQYF. The CDR3 DNA reads TGTGCCAGCAGCGAGCCGGGGAGAGGGGCAAACATTCAGTACTTC.

There are a few counts of this clone. V usage is TRBV9 and J usage is TRBJ1-3, with 7 bases matching TRBD1. Unmatched junction bases numbered 11, after V lost 4 bases and J lost 7 bases. CDR3 length: 15 amino acids. Germline lookup yields CDR1 SGDLS and CDR2 YYNGEE. The CDR3 spells CASSTSGQRGNTIYF. Written as DNA, the CDR3 is TGTGCCAGCAGCACCTCGGGACAGAGAGGGAACACCATATATTTT.

DNA of the CDR3: TGTGCCAGCAGTTCCGGGACATCGAACACTGAAGCTTTCTTT. This sequence encodes CASSSGTSNTEAFF. The chain couples TRBV27 to TRBJ1-1; TRBD1 is a possible D gene (6 bases). Germline loops: CDR1 MNHEY, CDR2 SMNVEV (reference sequence). This CDR3 contains 14 residues. V was clipped by 4 bases and J by 1 base, with 10 bases between them.

This clone was seen just once. The gene calls are TRBV29-1 and TRBJ2-2; D gene ambiguous. Germline loops: CDR1 SQVTM, CDR2 ANQGSEA. CDR3 length: 13 residues. V dropped 2 bases and J dropped 8 bases, with 12 bases sitting between them. The CDR3 nucleotides are TGCAGCGTTGAACGGGTTCCCAGGGGGGAGCTGTTTTTT. Amino acids: CSVERVPRGELFF.

CDR3 coding DNA: TGTGCCTGGAGCGGGCACCTACCCTACGAGCAGTACTTC. Its translation: CAWSGHLPYEQYF. The chain employs TRBV30 and TRBJ2-7; D is undetermined. Trimming shortened V by 3 bases and J by 2 bases, and 11 bases separated the two germline ends. Germline V gene sequence: CDR1 GTSNPN, CDR2 SVGIG (reference sequence). The CDR3 totals 13 residues.

The V gene is TRBV29-1, the J gene TRBJ1-1; the D is unclear. The V end was cut by 4 bases, the J end by 6 bases, with 9 bases between. The germline V gene has CDR1 SQVTM and CDR2 ANQGSEA. The CDR3 contains 11 residues. The CDR3 nucleotides are TGCAGCGTTGTTGCGGTCTCTGAAGCTTTCTTT. This gives the protein CSVVAVSEAFF.

The chain employs TRBV6-5 and TRBJ2-2; D may be TRBD1 or TRBD2 (5 bases each). Looked up from germline, CDR1 is MNHEY and CDR2 is SVGAGI. Trimming stripped 6 bases from V and 0 bases from J, with 8 bases between. There are 14 residues in the CDR3. CDR3 residues: CASRRGTNTGELFF. CDR3 nucleotide sequence: TGTGCCAGCAGGAGGGGTACGAACACCGGGGAGCTGTTTTTT.

This clone was counted between two and nine times. The V and J genes are TRBV5-1 and TRBJ2-1, with TRBD1 as a possible D gene (6 bases). Between the trimmed V and J ends, which lost 4 bases and 7 bases, there was a span of 30 bases. In germline, CDR1 is SGHRS, CDR2 YFSETQ. CDR3 length equals 19 residues. CDR3 residues: CASSPRRQGSYLLGNEQFF. DNA of the CDR3: TGCGCCAGCAGCCCAAGGCGGCAGGGGTCGTATCTCCTTGGGAATGAGCAGTTCTTC.

The gene calls are TRBV29-1 and TRBJ2-7; D perhaps matches TRBD1 (6 bases). V lost 4 bases, J lost 0 bases, and 13 bases lay in between. Germline loops: CDR1 SQVTM, CDR2 ANQGSEA. This CDR3 contains 14 residues. The CDR3 DNA is TGCAGCGTTGCCGGTCACAGGGACTCCTACGAGCAGTACTTC. Translated, it gives CSVAGHRDSYEQYF.

CDR3 sequence reads: CASSTPIGGNEQFF. CDR3 in DNA: TGTGCCAGCAGCACCCCTATCGGGGGGAATGAGCAGTTCTTC. This chain joins TRBV7-2 and TRBJ2-1, with 7 bases that match TRBD2. Germline-derived CDR1 and CDR2 are SGHTA and FQGNSA. V was pared by 5 bases and J by 7 bases, with 8 bases of the junction left unmatched. The CDR3 extends over 14 amino acids.

In this sample, this clone turned up a few times. The chain has TRBV5-6 and TRBJ1-2; tentatively, D is TRBD1 (5 bases). The germline V and J ends were trimmed by 4 bases and 6 bases, with 16 bases remaining between them. Germline assignment: CDR1 SGHDT and CDR2 YYEEEE. The CDR3 length is 14 residues. The CDR3 reads CASSPAGDRNGYTF. DNA of the CDR3: TGTGCCAGCAGCCCCGCCGGGGACCGAAATGGCTACACCTTC.